The present entry profiles one T cell receptor beta chain with its context. Its antigen remains unidentified. This record belongs to a study of T cells after posttransplantation cyclophosphamide. Points from the study as a whole: TRB clonality was highly associated with recipient CMV seropositivity and reactivation. Donor-recipient repertoire similarity was low at 1-2 months, rising over year one. Tissue-infiltrating T cells from skin or gut overlapped little with blood T cells.

Sequencing was performed with immunoSEQ multiplex PCR; in TCRdb, only in-frame clones are kept and a portion is missing. Of more than 15,000 clones in the sample, less than 90% were seen once. This CDR3 is 13 amino acids long. V gave up 2 bases and J gave up 2 bases, with 7 bases separating them. Germline loops: CDR1 SGHTS, CDR2 YDEGEE. Sampled 1 year posttransplant, controls received myeloablative marrow transplants, methotrexate and a calcineurin inhibitor. The sample consisted of PBMCs, taken roughly 57 weeks after allogeneic stem cell transplant with calcineurin inhibitor and methotrexate. This receptor was taken from a male patient aged 18-29 years who received an allogeneic stem cell transplant from a related donor, was CMV-positive, and had no GVHD. The T cells may partly be graft donor cells. The chain uses TRBV5-8 and TRBJ1-1; a weak D match, TRBD1 (5 bases). The CDR3 sequence is CASSLGANTEAFF. The DNA for the CDR3 is TGTGCCAGCAGCTTAGGGGCTAACACTGAAGCTTTCTTT.